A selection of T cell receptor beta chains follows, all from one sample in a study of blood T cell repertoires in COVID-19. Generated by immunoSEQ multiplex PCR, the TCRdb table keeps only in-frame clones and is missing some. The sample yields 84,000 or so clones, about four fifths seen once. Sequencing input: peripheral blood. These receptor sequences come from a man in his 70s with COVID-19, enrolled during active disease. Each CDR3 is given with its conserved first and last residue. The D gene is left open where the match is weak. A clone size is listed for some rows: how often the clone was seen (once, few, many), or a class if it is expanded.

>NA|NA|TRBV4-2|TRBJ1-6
TGTGCCAGCAGCCAAGAACCCAATACCAGCGATTCACCCCTCCACTTT
CASSQEPNTSDSPLHF
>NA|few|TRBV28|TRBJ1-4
TGTGCCACCATGGGGGGTCTGGCAACTAATGAAAAACTGTTTTTT
CATMGGLATNEKLFF
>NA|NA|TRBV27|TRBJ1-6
TGTGCCAGCAGTTTTCTTGGTGGGCTGACTAATTCACCCCTCCACTTT
CASSFLGGLTNSPLHF
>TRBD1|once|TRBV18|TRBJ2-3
TGTGCCAGCTCAACGAATCAGGGGGATGCAGATACGCAGTATTTT
CASSTNQGDADTQYF
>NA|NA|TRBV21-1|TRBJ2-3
TGTGCCAGCAGCAAAGGGGCAGGGGCCACAGATACGCAGTATTTT
CASSKGAGATDTQYF
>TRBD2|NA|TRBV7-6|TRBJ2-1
TGTGCCAGCAGCGCCACTAGCGGGGGAAATGAGCAGTTCTTC
CASSATSGGNEQFF
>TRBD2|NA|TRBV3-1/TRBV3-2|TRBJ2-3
TGTGCCAGCAGCGTGCGGACTAGCGGACGCACAGATACGCAGTATTTT
CASSVRTSGRTDTQYF
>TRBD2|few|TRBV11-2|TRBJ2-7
TGTGCCAGCAGCCCCGGGCTAGCGGGGCTCTACGAGCAGTACTTC
CASSPGLAGLYEQYF
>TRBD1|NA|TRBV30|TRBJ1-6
TGTGCCTGGAGTGTAACCCCGACAGGGAGAGTATCACCCCTCCACTTT
CAWSVTPTGRVSPLHF
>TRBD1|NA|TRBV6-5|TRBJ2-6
TGTGCCAGCCAAGGGACAGGAGACAACGTCCTGACTTTC
CASQGTGDNVLTF
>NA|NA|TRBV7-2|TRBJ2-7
TGTGCCAGCAGCCCCTCCGAGGTCCGTAAGCGCGAGCAGTACTTC
CASSPSEVRKREQYF